Shown below are 22 T cell receptor beta chains from a single sample sequenced in a study of shared clonotypes between healthy human individuals. Data came from immunoSEQ multiplex PCR; TCRdb stores just in-frame clones and leaves some out. The sample includes a few million clones, 93% seen only once; the top ten take about 0.41%. The sample comprised naive CD4+ T cells from PBMCs. As to subset: CD45RA+ positively selected. The origin of the receptors is a man between 18 and 29 years old in good health. Some clones in this sample may be carry-over from other donors' samples.

The chain uses TRBV5-6 and TRBJ2-2; 7 nucleotides line up with TRBD1. Germline lookup yields CDR1 SGHDT and CDR2 YYEEEE. V was pared by 4 bases and J by 6 bases, with 6 bases of the junction left unmatched. This CDR3 is built from 14 residues. CDR3 in amino acids: CASSPDRAAGELFF. The DNA for the CDR3 is TGTGCCAGCAGCCCTGACAGGGCGGCCGGGGAGCTGTTTTTT.

This clone was recorded once. Within the sample, other DNA sequences also encode this same CDR3. V gene TRBV19 combines with J gene TRBJ1-1; D is ambiguous. The CDR3 extends over 13 amino acids. V was trimmed by 1 base and J by 3 bases, leaving 6 bases between them. The germline CDR1 and CDR2 sequences are LNHDA and SQIVND (reference sequence). The CDR3 DNA reads TGTGCCAGTAGTATAGTTAGGGACACTGAAGCTTTCTTT. This translates into CASSIVRDTEAFF.

This chain uses TRBV2 with TRBJ1-5; the D is unclear. Trimming stripped 6 bases from V and 5 bases from J, with 14 bases between. Germline CDR1 and CDR2: SNHLY and FYNNEI. The CDR3 is 14 residues long. Here the CDR3 reads CASRPGPEDQPQHF. CDR3 sequence (DNA): TGTGCCAGCAGACCCGGGCCAGAAGATCAGCCCCAGCATTTT.

The chain couples TRBV2 to TRBJ2-2; no firm D call. The CDR3 consists of 16 residues. Germline CDR1 SNHLY, CDR2 FYNNEI. Trimming removed 5 bases from V and 6 bases from J, with 19 bases in between. The CDR3 here is CASSFSGLGWAGELFF. The CDR3 DNA is TGTGCCAGCAGTTTTTCTGGGCTAGGATGGGCCGGGGAGCTGTTTTTT.

A few counts support this clone. The chain recombines TRBV11-2 with TRBJ1-5; D is ambiguous. Trimming took off 4 bases at V and 0 bases at J, with 10 bases between the two ends. CDR3 size: 15 residues. Germline-derived CDR1 and CDR2 are SGHAT and FQNNGV. The CDR3 loop is CASSSDGNSNQPQHF. CDR3 DNA: TGTGCCAGCAGCTCCGACGGGAATAGCAATCAGCCCCAGCATTTT.

This clone was picked up one time. The gene calls are TRBV27 and TRBJ2-1, with 9 nucleotides matching TRBD1. V lost 5 bases and J lost 6; bases outside the gene matches: 5. Germline V gene sequence: CDR1 MNHEY, CDR2 SMNVEV (reference sequence). The CDR3 has 14 amino acids. The CDR3 sequence: CASSKGTGSNEQFF. The CDR3, as DNA: TGTGCCAGCAGTAAGGGGACAGGGAGCAATGAGCAGTTCTTC.

The gene calls are TRBV5-6 and TRBJ1-2, with a weak D call TRBD1 (5 bases). The germline gives CDR1 SGHDT, CDR2 YYEEEE. CDR3 length: 15 amino acids. Deletions cut 0 bases from V and 8 bases from J, with 17 bases between. The CDR3 is CASSLGDGVARGYTF. CDR3 sequence (DNA): TGTGCCAGCAGCTTGGGGGACGGGGTTGCGAGGGGCTACACCTTC.

CDR3 DNA: TGTGCCAGCAGCTTGGCCAGGGGAGACACTGAAGCTTTCTTT. This gives the protein CASSLARGDTEAFF. This chain connects TRBV5-4 to TRBJ1-1; a possible D gene is TRBD1 (6 bases). V was clipped by 0 bases and J by 3 bases, with 9 bases between them. Germline V lookup: CDR1 SGHNT, CDR2 YYREEE (reference sequence). The CDR3 runs 14 residues.

The sample holds one count of this clone. The chain employs TRBV6-1 and TRBJ1-2; TRBD1 matches at 7 bases. The CDR3 has 14 amino acids. J gave up 5 bases and V 6 bases, and 9 bases lay outside the gene matches. Germline assignment: CDR1 MNHNS and CDR2 SASEGT. The CDR3 region has the DNA TGTGCCAGCAGGCGGACGACAGGGAGGTATGGCTACACCTTC. Residues: CASRRTTGRYGYTF.

V is TRBV6-1 and J is TRBJ1-2, with 8 bases fitting TRBD1. The V segment lost 6 bases and the J segment 3 bases; nucleotides outside the gene matches: 6. This CDR3 region has 14 residues. Germline-derived CDR1 and CDR2 are MNHNS and SASEGT. CDR3 DNA: TGTGCCAGCAGACCCAGGGGGCTTGACTATGGCTACACCTTC. It encodes CASRPRGLDYGYTF.

This rearrangement joins TRBV18 to TRBJ2-3; 7 bases match TRBD1. CDR1 KGHSH and CDR2 LQKENI come from the germline V gene. V lost 3 bases, J lost 2 bases, and 5 bases stayed unmatched. This CDR3 is built from 15 residues. CDR3 nucleotides: TGTGCCAGCTCACCGAGACAGGGACACACAGATACGCAGTATTTT. Translation gives CASSPRQGHTDTQYF. The full variable domain, its missing parts supplied by reference TRBV18 and TRBJ2-3, is NAGVMQNPRHLVRRRGQEARLRCSPMKGHSHVYWYRQLPEEGLKFMVYLQKENIIDESGMPKERFSAEFPKEGPSILRIQQVVRGDSAAYFCASSPRQGHTDTQYFGPGTRLTVL.

This clone was seen only a few times. The V call is TRBV5-1, the J call TRBJ1-1, with D hard to call. V was trimmed by 4 bases and J by 3 bases, leaving 10 bases between them. CDR3 length: 13 residues. Per germline, CDR1 SGHRS and CDR2 YFSETQ. CDR3 DNA: TGCGCCAGCAGCCCCCTGCAGCACACTGAAGCTTTCTTT. Residues: CASSPLQHTEAFF.

The chain employs TRBV11-3 and TRBJ2-7, with D maybe TRBD2 (5 bases). The germline V and J ends were trimmed by 6 bases and 5 bases, with 17 bases remaining between them. Germline CDR1 reads SGHNT; CDR2 reads YENEEA. The length of the CDR3 is 14 residues. The CDR3 reads CASSYSEPGNEQYF. CDR3 nucleotides: TGTGCCAGCAGTTACTCGGAGCCCGGGAACGAGCAGTACTTC.

V is TRBV27 and J is TRBJ1-4, with D possibly matching TRBD1 (6 bases). CDR3 size: 14 residues. CDR1 and CDR2 from the germline V gene are MNHEY and SMNVEV (reference sequence). V was cut by 6 bases and J by 7 bases, with 15 bases left in between. The CDR3 DNA is TGTGCCAGCAGGTTACAGGGCCTTGGTGAAAAACTGTTTTTT. Protein product: CASRLQGLGEKLFF.

In the case of this clone: An end of the junction does not agree with germline; a read error may underlie this. The chain combines TRBV11-1 with TRBJ2-1; D might be TRBD2 (6 bases). CDR1 SGHAT and CDR2 FQDESV come from the germline V gene (reference sequence). There are 16 residues in the CDR3. CDR3 DNA: TGTGCCAGCAGCCCCTTAGGGGACTGGAGGTACATTGAGCAGTTCTTC. This encodes CASSPLGDWRYIEQFF.

The chain joins TRBV14 to TRBJ1-1, with 9 bases aligning to TRBD1. There are 15 residues in the CDR3. V shed 4 bases and J 1 base; nucleotides not matched to a gene: 4. Germline V gene data show CDR1 as SGHDN and CDR2 as FVKESK. In DNA form, the CDR3 reads TGTGCCAGCAGCCGGACAGGGGTCGGGAACACTGAAGCTTTCTTT. It encodes CASSRTGVGNTEAFF.

The chain couples TRBV2 to TRBJ2-7, with a possible D match to TRBD1 (5 bases). The V and J ends lost 0 bases and 5 bases respectively, with 11 bases between them. Looked up from germline, CDR1 is SNHLY and CDR2 is FYNNEI. The CDR3 sequence is 14 residues long. The CDR3 loop is CASSEASLGDEQYF. In DNA form, the CDR3 reads TGTGCCAGCAGTGAAGCGTCGTTAGGGGACGAGCAGTACTTC.

This chain joins TRBV30 and TRBJ2-7, with D perhaps given as TRBD1 or TRBD2 (6 bases each). Germline values: CDR1 GTSNPN, CDR2 SVGIG (reference sequence). V dropped 4 bases and J dropped 3 bases, with 16 bases sitting between them. The CDR3 has 14 amino acids. The CDR3 DNA is TGTGCCTGGAACCGGGGGCAGGGTTTCTACGAGCAGTACTTC. Amino acids: CAWNRGQGFYEQYF.

The chain recombines TRBV4-3 with TRBJ2-1; possible D gene TRBD2, 5 bases. Per germline, CDR1 LGHNA and CDR2 YSLEER. The CDR3 sequence is 16 residues long. The germline V and J ends were trimmed by 0 bases and 7 bases, with 16 bases remaining between them. This CDR3 reads CASSQDLASPVNEQFF. The CDR3 coding sequence is TGCGCCAGCAGCCAAGATCTAGCTAGCCCGGTGAATGAGCAGTTCTTC.

For this clone: The same CDR3 can be traced to other DNA sequences in this sample. The gene calls are TRBV2 and TRBJ1-3, with D possibly being TRBD1 (6 bases). V was clipped by 6 bases and J by 2 bases, with 8 bases between them. This CDR3 has 13 residues. Per the germline V gene, CDR1 is SNHLY and CDR2 is FYNNEI. CDR3 nucleotides: TGTGCCAGCAGGGGGGACACTGGAAACACCATATATTTT. This gives the protein CASRGDTGNTIYF.

The rearrangement joins TRBV10-3 to TRBJ1-1; D is uncertain. The CDR3 has 16 residues. In germline, CDR1 is ENHRY, CDR2 SYGVKD. V lost 0 bases, J lost 0 bases, and 11 bases lay in between. As DNA, the CDR3 is TGTGCCATCAGTGAGTCCTTTCTGGGGTTGAACACTGAAGCTTTCTTT. Amino acids: CAISESFLGLNTEAFF.

The gene calls are TRBV6-5 and TRBJ1-2; D is possibly TRBD1 (5 bases). The ends were cut back, 0 bases at V and 4 bases at J, with 12 bases in the middle. The CDR3 covers 15 residues. Germline V gives CDR1 MNHEY, CDR2 SVGAGI. CDR3 sequence: CASSYSFRGRYGYTF. The CDR3 DNA reads TGTGCCAGCAGTTACTCTTTTCGGGGCCGCTATGGCTACACCTTC.